Below are 27 T cell receptor beta chains sequenced from a single sample in a study of human thymus T cells. Clones were read by immunoSEQ multiplex PCR, and TCRdb kept only the in-frame ones, dropping some. The sample lists about 78,000 clones, just over 95% seen once, with just over 0.03% in the top ten. Resections from corrective heart surgery provided thymus tissue. Material: thymus tissue. All receptors derive from a boy younger than two with a congenital heart defect but otherwise immunologically healthy.

The chain joins TRBV18 to TRBJ1-1; D call uncertain. The germline V and J ends were trimmed by 4 bases and 8 bases, with 8 bases remaining between them. The length of the CDR3 is 11 residues. Germline assignment: CDR1 KGHSH and CDR2 LQKENI. DNA for the CDR3: TGTGCCAGCTCACTATTCGGGGAAGCTTTCTTT. Amino acids: CASSLFGEAFF.

CDR3 in DNA: TGCGCCAGCAGCGGGGGGACTGGGGCCAACGTCCTGACTTTC. Protein product: CASSGGTGANVLTF. J is TRBJ2-6 and V is TRBV4-3; D is possibly TRBD2 (6 bases). V was pared by 5 bases and J by 2 bases, with 7 bases between. The germline V gene has CDR1 LGHNA and CDR2 YSLEER. This CDR3 has 14 amino acids.

This chain connects TRBV27 to TRBJ2-1; 7 bases agree with TRBD2. V gave up 7 bases and J gave up 5 bases; unmatched junction bases: 11. From germline, CDR1 is MNHEY and CDR2 SMNVEV (reference sequence). This CDR3 is built from 15 residues. The CDR3: CASTHRERGDNEQFF. In DNA form, the CDR3 reads TGTGCCAGCACCCACCGGGAGCGGGGCGACAATGAGCAGTTCTTC.

The rearrangement uses TRBV4-3 and TRBJ2-3, with D perhaps TRBD1 (5 bases). Germline CDR1 is LGHNA and CDR2 is YSLEER. V was pared by 0 bases and J by 2 bases, with 15 bases between. The CDR3 has 17 amino acids. In DNA form, the CDR3 reads TGCGCCAGCAGCCAAGATAGGGTCAAGACAGTCACAGATACGCAGTATTTT. Protein: CASSQDRVKTVTDTQYF.

V is TRBV21-1 and J is TRBJ1-5. TRBV21-1 is an annotated pseudogene. CDR3 length equals 13 residues. CDR3 in amino acids: CASSPGGARPQHF. The CDR3, as DNA: TGTGCCAGCAGCCCTGGGGGGGCTAGGCCCCAGCATTTT.

This chain links TRBV19 with TRBJ1-3; weak D call: TRBD1 (5 bases). In germline, CDR1 is LNHDA, CDR2 SQIVND (reference sequence). CDR3 length: 15 amino acids. Between the trimmed V and J ends, which lost 6 bases and 0 bases, there was a span of 12 bases. CDR3 in amino acids: CASRKGPISGNTIYF. The CDR3 region has the DNA TGTGCCAGTAGGAAGGGACCCATCTCTGGAAACACCATATATTTT.

The chain joins TRBV5-6 to TRBJ1-2; D perhaps matches TRBD1 (6 bases). V was cut by 4 bases and J by 0 bases, with 16 bases left in between. The CDR3 is 16 residues long. Germline lookup yields CDR1 SGHDT and CDR2 YYEEEE. The CDR3 sequence: CASSPDSMPSNYGYTF. CDR3 in DNA: TGTGCCAGCAGCCCGGACAGCATGCCGTCTAACTATGGCTACACCTTC.

This clone occurred once. J is TRBJ2-7 and V is TRBV2; 10 nucleotides agree with TRBD2. Germline V CDR1 and CDR2: SNHLY, FYNNEI. The CDR3 loop spans 16 amino acids. J was trimmed by 4 bases and V by 6 bases; bases with no gene match: 12. CDR3 sequence: CASRAGLAPEGYEQYF. The CDR3 nucleotides are TGTGCCAGCAGGGCGGGACTAGCGCCTGAGGGTTACGAGCAGTACTTC.

The V call is TRBV28, the J call TRBJ2-7; either TRBD1 or TRBD2 may supply D (5 bases each). V shed 5 bases and J shed 2 bases, with 13 bases lying between them. CDR3 length: 14 residues. Germline CDR1 and CDR2: MDHEN and SYDVKM. The CDR3 reads CASSLYRTPYEQYF. In nucleotides, the CDR3 is TGTGCCAGCAGTCTATACAGGACTCCCTACGAGCAGTACTTC. The variable domain in full, with the rest retrieved from reference TRBV28 and TRBJ2-7, is DVKVTQSSRYLVKRTGEKVFLECVQDMDHENMFWYRQDPGLGLRLIYFSYDVKMKEKGDIPEGYSVSREKKERFSLILESASTNQTSMYLCASSLYRTPYEQYFGPGTRLTVT.

This rearrangement joins TRBV7-3 to TRBJ2-1, with 11 bases matching TRBD2. This CDR3 has 16 amino acids. Trimming removed 5 bases from V and 7 bases from J; junction bases left unmatched: 10. From germline, CDR1 is SGHTA and CDR2 FQGTGA. CDR3 sequence reads: CASSRTGTSGLNEQFF. The CDR3 DNA reads as TGTGCCAGCAGCCGCACCGGGACTAGCGGACTAAATGAGCAGTTCTTC.

This clone appeared once. The chain uses TRBV5-8 and TRBJ2-3; no definite D call. There are 13 residues in the CDR3. Germline loops: CDR1 SGHTS, CDR2 YDEGEE. The CDR3: CALAATPTDTQYF. CDR3 DNA: TGTGCTCTGGCCGCTACCCCCACAGATACGCAGTATTTT.

The J gene is TRBJ2-5, the V gene TRBV9, with TRBD2 identical over 8 bases. From germline, CDR1 is SGDLS and CDR2 YYNGEE. Losses at the gene ends were 5 bases for V and 7 bases for J; bases not matched to a gene: 10. The CDR3 runs 14 residues. The CDR3 sequence is CASSPTSGLGTQYF. Here the CDR3 DNA reads TGTGCCAGCAGTCCTACTAGCGGCCTAGGGACCCAGTACTTC.

DNA of the CDR3: TGCGCCAGCAGCCAAGTTACCTCCCGGTGGGGGGGGCCAACTAATGAAAAACTGTTTTTT. This sequence encodes CASSQVTSRWGGPTNEKLFF. The chain carries TRBV4-1 and TRBJ1-4; D is possibly TRBD1 (6 bases). The CDR3 loop spans 20 amino acids. V was clipped by 1 base and J by 0 bases, with 21 bases between them. In germline, CDR1 is MGHRA, CDR2 YSYEKL.

The chain is built from TRBV1 and TRBJ2-7; the tabulated D call, TRBD2, remains unverified against the DNA. TRBV1 counts as a pseudogene. This CDR3 contains 17 residues. CDR3 in amino acids: CTSSQDFPLTSSYEQYF. The CDR3 DNA follows: TGCACCAGCAGCCAAGATTTTCCCCTGACTAGCTCCTACGAGCAGTACTTC.

The chain combines TRBV4-1 with TRBJ2-3; D ambiguous. The V gene's germline CDR1 is MGHRA and CDR2 YSYEKL. Trimming took 1 base from V and 2 from J, leaving 16 bases between them. This CDR3 contains 17 residues. The CDR3 region has the DNA TGCGCCAGCAGCCAAGGTAAATCCGGGCCCGTCACAGATACGCAGTATTTT. This encodes CASSQGKSGPVTDTQYF.

The J gene is TRBJ2-1, the V gene TRBV15; D perhaps matches TRBD1 (6 bases). Trimming took 0 bases from V and 6 from J, leaving 21 bases between them. CDR1 LNHNV and CDR2 YYDKDF come from the germline V gene (reference sequence). The CDR3 extends over 18 amino acids. The CDR3 sequence is CATSRDQGWTLDPNEQFF. CDR3 DNA: TGTGCCACCAGCAGAGACCAGGGGTGGACGTTAGACCCCAATGAGCAGTTCTTC.

The chain links TRBV29-1 to TRBJ2-1; the match to TRBD2 covers 9 bases. The trim removed 1 base at V and 12 bases at J, leaving 4 bases unmatched. This CDR3 spans 12 amino acids. Germline V lookup: CDR1 SQVTM, CDR2 ANQGSEA. Here the CDR3 DNA reads TGCAGCGTTGAAGCGCTAGCGGGAAGGCAGTTCTTC. This sequence encodes CSVEALAGRQFF.

The chain combines TRBV5-1 with TRBJ1-4, with TRBD1 as a possible D gene (5 bases). The CDR3 loop spans 14 amino acids. CDR1 is SGHRS and CDR2 is YFSETQ in the germline V gene. Trimming stripped 0 bases from V and 7 bases from J, with 10 bases between. For the CDR3, the DNA is TGCGCCAGCAGCTTGGAGGGGCGAAGTGAAAAACTGTTTTTT. It encodes CASSLEGRSEKLFF. The full variable domain, with the rest looked up from reference TRBV5-1 and TRBJ1-4, is KAGVTQTPRYLIKTRGQQVTLSCSPISGHRSVSWYQQTPGQGLQFLFEYFSETQRNKGNFPGRFSGRQFSNSRSEMNVSTLELGDSALYLCASSLEGRSEKLFFGSGTQLSVL.

This chain joins TRBV14 and TRBJ2-3; 11 nucleotides match TRBD2. There are 18 residues in the CDR3. J was trimmed by 2 bases and V by 4 bases; bases with no gene match: 11. The germline gives CDR1 SGHDN, CDR2 FVKESK. CDR3: CASSPGLAVTVPTDTQYF. The CDR3 nucleotides are TGTGCCAGCAGCCCGGGACTAGCGGTAACAGTCCCCACAGATACGCAGTATTTT.

V usage is TRBV14 and J usage is TRBJ2-3, with TRBD2 identical over 8 bases. With V trimmed by 4 bases and J by 2 bases, 23 bases remained unmatched. CDR1 is SGHDN, CDR2 FVKESK, per germline. This CDR3 has 21 residues. Here the CDR3 reads CASSPLVPRGANSSLTDTQYF. The CDR3 DNA reads as TGTGCCAGCAGCCCCCTCGTGCCGCGGGGGGCCAATTCTTCACTCACAGATACGCAGTATTTT.

V is TRBV4-3 and J is TRBJ1-4, with 8 nucleotides matching TRBD1. V lost 0 bases to trimming and J lost 4 bases; unmatched junction nucleotides: 19. Germline values: CDR1 LGHNA, CDR2 YSLEER. This CDR3 is built from 21 residues. CDR3 amino acids: CASSQDRYGPLWDRINEKLFF. In nucleotides, the CDR3 is TGCGCCAGCAGCCAAGATAGGTACGGCCCTCTATGGGACAGGATTAATGAAAAACTGTTTTTT.

This clone was seen a single time. The chain has TRBV14 and TRBJ2-1; TRBD2 is a possible D gene (6 bases). This CDR3 region has 17 residues. With 4 bases removed from V and 6 bases from J, the gap between germline ends came to 22 bases. Looked up from germline, CDR1 is SGHDN and CDR2 is FVKESK. The CDR3 sequence: CASSLSTSAGGSNEQFF. The CDR3 coding sequence is TGTGCCAGCAGCCTATCGACCTCAGCGGGCGGATCCAATGAGCAGTTCTTC.

The rearrangement joins TRBV5-6 to TRBJ2-7; no clear D gene. Germline CDR1 SGHDT, CDR2 YYEEEE. CDR3 length equals 14 residues. Deletions cut 1 base from V and 2 bases from J, with 10 bases between. As DNA, the CDR3 is TGTGCCAGCAGCTTGTGGGCCCGTACCTACGAGCAGTACTTC. Its translation: CASSLWARTYEQYF.

J is TRBJ2-1 and V is TRBV5-6; weak D call: TRBD2 (5 bases). CDR1 and CDR2 from the germline V gene are SGHDT and YYEEEE. V was shortened by 5 bases and J by 5 bases, with 5 bases between the two germline ends. This CDR3 region has 11 residues. CDR3 amino acids: CASRLDNEQFF. DNA of the CDR3: TGTGCCAGCAGACTAGACAATGAGCAGTTCTTC.

V gene TRBV28 combines with J gene TRBJ2-1; 7 bases map to TRBD2. The CDR3 runs to 17 residues. Trimming took 3 bases from V and 5 from J; bases not matched to a gene: 13. Germline values: CDR1 MDHEN, CDR2 SYDVKM. In nucleotides, the CDR3 is TGTGCCAGCAGTTTGATAACGGTAGGGCGGGAGAACAATGAGCAGTTCTTC. It yields the protein CASSLITVGRENNEQFF.

The chain has TRBV2 and TRBJ1-4; no reliable D call. Germline CDR1 and CDR2: SNHLY and FYNNEI. The CDR3 has 14 amino acids. V lost 8 bases, J lost 0 bases, and 10 bases lay in between. This CDR3 reads CASALRATNEKLFF. CDR3 sequence (DNA): TGTGCCAGCGCCCTGCGTGCAACTAATGAAAAACTGTTTTTT.

This clone was detected once. The V call is TRBV5-4, the J call TRBJ1-2; D may be TRBD1 (6 bases). Germline values: CDR1 SGHNT, CDR2 YYREEE (reference sequence). The V gene lost 1 base and the J gene lost 2 bases, with 18 bases spanning the gap. The CDR3 consists of 17 residues. The CDR3 here is CASSLISGTSINYGYTF. The CDR3 coding sequence is TGTGCCAGCAGCTTGATCTCCGGGACATCAATAAACTATGGCTACACCTTC.